Below, 25 T cell receptor beta chains from the same sample are listed, as sequenced in a study of preoperative IRX-2 immunotherapy in early breast cancer. Libraries were prepared by immunoSEQ multiplex PCR; TCRdb keeps only in-frame clonotypes and omits some of them. The table shows 95,000 to 100,000 clones, with 70% to 90% occurring only once. Treatment indicated: preoperative locoregional IRX-2 cytokine immunotherapy. Material: tumor tissue, obtained after IRX-2 immunotherapy. The receptors here all came from a human donor with breast cancer.

The rearrangement joins TRBV18 to TRBJ1-3, with D perhaps matching TRBD1 (5 bases). Trimming took off 5 bases at V and 0 bases at J, with 8 bases between the two ends. CDR1 is KGHSH and CDR2 is LQKENI in the germline V gene. The CDR3 is made up of 14 amino acids. CDR3 residues: CASSAGGSGNTIYF. The CDR3 DNA follows: TGTGCCAGCTCAGCGGGGGGCTCTGGAAACACCATATATTTT.

The chain couples TRBV15 to TRBJ1-4; D not certain. CDR1 and CDR2 (germline): LNHNV, YYDKDF (reference sequence). This CDR3 spans 14 amino acids. V was trimmed by 3 bases and J by 4 bases, leaving 9 bases between them. DNA of the CDR3: TGTGCCACCAGCAGCGGCAGCTTTAATGAAAAACTGTTTTTT. It codes for CATSSGSFNEKLFF. The whole variable domain, remainder taken from reference TRBV15 and TRBJ1-4, is DAMVIQNPRYQVTQFGKPVTLSCSQTLNHNVMYWYQQKSSQAPKLLFHYYDKDFNNEADTPDNFQSRRPNTSFCFLDIRSPGLGDTAMYLCATSSGSFNEKLFFGSGTQLSVL.

The chain uses TRBV6-8 and TRBJ1-5, with 8 bases that match TRBD1. Germline lookup yields CDR1 MNHGY and CDR2 SAAAGT. The CDR3 sequence is 16 residues long. The J segment lost 7 bases and the V segment lost 0 bases, leaving 8 bases of the junction unmatched. The CDR3 protein is CASSYSRGQESQPQHF. DNA for the CDR3: TGTGCCAGCAGTTACTCGAGGGGACAGGAATCACAGCCCCAGCATTTT.

This clone was detected a few times. This chain uses TRBV15 with TRBJ1-4; D is unresolved. The length of the CDR3 is 15 residues. The ends were cut back, 1 base at V and 7 bases at J, with 13 bases in the middle. CDR1 is LNHNV, CDR2 YYDKDF, per germline (reference sequence). Here the CDR3 DNA reads TGTGCCACCAGCAGAGTGCAGGCTCATAGTGAAAAACTGTTTTTT. As protein: CATSRVQAHSEKLFF.

The gene calls are TRBV6-8 and TRBJ1-1; no definite D call. The CDR3 sequence is 13 residues long. Deletions cut 6 bases from V and 4 bases from J, with 12 bases between. CDR1 and CDR2 from the germline V gene are MNHGY and SAAAGT. CDR3 sequence reads: CASSTPEGTEAFF. In nucleotides, the CDR3 is TGTGCCAGCAGCACCCCGGAGGGCACTGAAGCTTTCTTT.

This clone was observed a handful of times. The chain couples TRBV5-1 to TRBJ2-1, with 7 bases aligning to TRBD1. Germline V lookup: CDR1 SGHRS, CDR2 YFSETQ. This CDR3 comprises 17 residues. The V gene end was trimmed by 0 bases and the J gene end by 3 bases; junction bases not matched to a gene: 9. CDR3 DNA sequence: TGCGCCAGCAGCTTGGAGCGTAGGACAGGCGACTACAATGAGCAGTTCTTC. It codes for CASSLERRTGDYNEQFF. The full variable domain, its missing parts supplied by reference TRBV5-1 and TRBJ2-1, is KAGVTQTPRYLIKTRGQQVTLSCSPISGHRSVSWYQQTPGQGLQFLFEYFSETQRNKGNFPGRFSGRQFSNSRSEMNVSTLELGDSALYLCASSLERRTGDYNEQFFGPGTRLTVL.

The chain employs TRBV6-8 and TRBJ1-5; D not resolved. The CDR3 consists of 15 residues. Trimming took 0 bases from V and 5 from J, leaving 11 bases between them. CDR1 is MNHGY and CDR2 is SAAAGT in the germline V gene. Here the CDR3 reads CASSYSNGRDQPQHF. The CDR3 DNA reads as TGTGCCAGCAGTTACTCGAACGGCAGAGATCAGCCCCAGCATTTT.

J is TRBJ2-7 and V is TRBV2; 9 nucleotides match TRBD1. Trimming cost V 6 bases and J 5 bases; bases outside gene matches: 5. Looked up from germline, CDR1 is SNHLY and CDR2 is FYNNEI. The CDR3 extends over 13 amino acids. The CDR3 sequence is CASSRDRVDEQYF. For the CDR3, the DNA is TGTGCCAGCAGCCGGGACAGGGTTGACGAGCAGTACTTC. The variable domain in full, with the rest retrieved from reference TRBV2 and TRBJ2-7, is EPEVTQTPSHQVTQMGQEVILRCVPISNHLYFYWYRQILGQKVEFLVSFYNNEISEKSEIFDDQFSVERPDGSNFTLKIRSTKLEDSAMYFCASSRDRVDEQYFGPGTRLTVT.

V gene TRBV12-5 combines with J gene TRBJ2-2, with D possibly being TRBD1 (6 bases). CDR1 and CDR2 (germline): LGHNT, FRNRAP. Trimming took off 8 bases at V and 3 bases at J, with 10 bases between the two ends. CDR3 length equals 13 residues. The CDR3: CASRAGDTGELFF. CDR3 DNA sequence: TGTGCTAGTAGGGCAGGGGACACCGGGGAGCTGTTTTTT.

This rearrangement joins TRBV7-6 to TRBJ2-7; D ambiguous. There are 15 residues in the CDR3. CDR1 and CDR2 (germline): SGHVS, FNYEAQ. V lost 3 bases, J lost 0 bases, and 12 bases lay in between. Here the CDR3 DNA reads TGTGCCAGCAGCTTGGAAGCAGGACCCTCCTACGAGCAGTACTTC. Its translation is CASSLEAGPSYEQYF.

The chain combines TRBV5-1 with TRBJ1-5, with 8 bases that match TRBD1. After removal of 4 bases from V and 6 bases from J, the junction contained 9 bases not matched to a gene. The CDR3 has 15 residues. Per the germline V gene, CDR1 is SGHRS and CDR2 is YFSETQ. In DNA, the CDR3 is TGCGCCAGCAGCAGTGACCCAGGGGGCGGTCAGCCCCAGCATTTT. Translation: CASSSDPGGGQPQHF.

V gene TRBV28 combines with J gene TRBJ2-5; the D is unclear. Between the trimmed V and J ends, which lost 7 bases and 5 bases, there was a span of 29 bases. This CDR3 is 18 amino acids long. In germline, CDR1 is MDHEN, CDR2 SYDVKM. The CDR3 sequence is CASTAYFSLLGRAETQYF. The CDR3 DNA reads TGTGCCAGCACCGCGTATTTTAGCCTTTTGGGAAGGGCGGAGACCCAGTACTTC.

The genes are TRBV28 and TRBJ2-7; no definite D call. Germline V gene data show CDR1 as MDHEN and CDR2 as SYDVKM. CDR3 length: 13 residues. V gave up 1 base and J gave up 5 bases, with 9 bases separating them. CDR3 residues: CASSLLSPDEQYF. The CDR3 DNA sequence: TGTGCCAGCAGTTTATTGTCACCCGACGAGCAGTACTTC.

Concerning this clone: Different DNA sequences within this sample yield the same CDR3. The chain combines TRBV28 with TRBJ2-7; D uncertain. V lost 3 bases and J lost 2, with 8 bases in between. Germline V CDR1 and CDR2: MDHEN, SYDVKM. This CDR3 spans 13 amino acids. This CDR3 reads CASSFSGPYEQYF. The CDR3 DNA is TGTGCCAGCAGTTTTTCCGGCCCCTACGAGCAGTACTTC. Full variable domain (outside the CDR3, taken from reference TRBV28 and TRBJ2-7): DVKVTQSSRYLVKRTGEKVFLECVQDMDHENMFWYRQDPGLGLRLIYFSYDVKMKEKGDIPEGYSVSREKKERFSLILESASTNQTSMYLCASSFSGPYEQYFGPGTRLTVT.

This sequence joins TRBV7-2 and TRBJ1-3, with a tentative D call TRBD1 (5 bases). The germline V gene encodes CDR1 SGHTA and CDR2 FQGNSA. The V gene lost 5 bases and the J gene lost 6 bases, with 11 bases spanning the gap. The CDR3 is made up of 13 amino acids. The CDR3 is CASSRGRENTIYF. The CDR3 region has the DNA TGTGCCAGCAGCCGGGGACGTGAAAACACCATATATTTT.

The chain links TRBV19 to TRBJ1-4, with D perhaps matching TRBD1 (5 bases). V shed 6 bases and J shed 5 bases, with 10 bases lying between them. Germline values: CDR1 LNHDA, CDR2 SQIVND (reference sequence). This CDR3 has 13 residues. This CDR3 reads CASRGTGNEKLFF. CDR3 bases: TGTGCCAGTAGAGGGACGGGGAATGAAAAACTGTTTTTT. Based on the CDR3 plus reference TRBV19 and TRBJ1-4, the full variable domain is DGGITQSPKYLFRKEGQNVTLSCEQNLNHDAMYWYRQDPGQGLRLIYYSQIVNDFQKGDIAEGYSVSREKKESFPLTVTSAQKNPTAFYLCASRGTGNEKLFFGSGTQLSVL.

The chain links TRBV11-3 to TRBJ2-3; TRBD2 aligns across 7 bases. The CDR3 is 16 amino acids. Germline V gives CDR1 SGHNT, CDR2 YENEEA. Trimming took 5 bases from V and 6 from J; bases not matched to a gene: 14. CDR3 loop: CASSQGISGAGDTQYF. The CDR3 DNA reads as TGTGCCAGCAGCCAAGGCATTAGCGGAGCGGGGGATACGCAGTATTTT.

The chain combines TRBV12-2 with TRBJ1-4. TRBV12-2 is termed a pseudogene. The CDR3 is 14 residues long. DNA for the CDR3: TGTGCCACCACAGAGGGCGTTACTAATGAAAAACTGTTTTTT. This codes for CATTEGVTNEKLFF.

The chain joins TRBV5-1 to TRBJ2-7, with TRBD1 matching 7 bases. The CDR3 is 19 amino acids. Germline V CDR1 and CDR2: SGHRS, YFSETQ. The J segment lost 3 bases and the V segment lost 0 bases, leaving 18 bases of the junction unmatched. The DNA of the CDR3 is TGCGCCAGCAGCTTGGACGCCGACAGGGTTTTGGGACAGAGCTACGAGCAGTACTTC. This codes for CASSLDADRVLGQSYEQYF.

The V and J genes are TRBV28 and TRBJ1-3, with 8 bases lining up with TRBD1. The V gene end was trimmed by 3 bases and the J gene end by 4 bases; junction bases not matched to a gene: 5. Germline loops: CDR1 MDHEN, CDR2 SYDVKM. The CDR3 sequence is 15 residues long. The CDR3: CASSFRGRVGNTIYF. The CDR3 DNA sequence: TGTGCCAGCAGTTTCAGGGGGCGCGTGGGAAACACCATATATTTT.

The rearrangement links TRBV29-1 to TRBJ1-1; D is unresolved. The CDR3 sequence is 13 residues long. Germline lookup yields CDR1 SQVTM and CDR2 ANQGSEA. V was pared by 3 bases and J by 1 base, with 9 bases between. CDR3 residues: CSVDDGRNTEAFF. CDR3 nucleotide sequence: TGCAGCGTTGACGACGGACGGAACACTGAAGCTTTCTTT. Drawing the rest from reference TRBV29-1 and TRBJ1-1, the complete variable domain is SAVISQKPSRDICQRGTSLTIQCQVDSQVTMMFWYRQQPGQSLTLIATANQGSEATYESGFVIDKFPISRPNLTFSTLTVSNMSPEDSSIYLCSVDDGRNTEAFFGQGTRLTVV.

The V and J genes are TRBV29-1 and TRBJ2-7; D tentatively fits TRBD1 or TRBD2 (5 bases each). V lost 7 bases and J lost 0, with 13 bases in between. This CDR3 has 13 residues. The germline gives CDR1 SQVTM, CDR2 ANQGSEA. In DNA form, the CDR3 reads TGCAGCGCCCGGGACGGAGTCTCCTACGAGCAGTACTTC. Its translation is CSARDGVSYEQYF.

The CDR3 sequence: CASSYSQYNEKLFF. CDR3 in DNA: TGTGCCAGCAGTTATAGCCAGTATAATGAAAAACTGTTTTTT. The rearrangement links TRBV6-8 to TRBJ1-4; D gene unclear. Looked up from germline, CDR1 is MNHGY and CDR2 is SAAAGT. The CDR3 covers 14 residues. V was clipped by 3 bases and J by 4 bases, with 9 bases between them.

This chain links TRBV29-1 with TRBJ1-1; D uncertain. Trimming pared 4 bases from V and 4 bases from J, leaving 13 bases between. Germline assignment: CDR1 SQVTM and CDR2 ANQGSEA. This CDR3 region has 13 residues. CDR3 region: CSVGTVVGTEAFF. CDR3 nucleotide sequence: TGCAGCGTTGGTACGGTGGTGGGCACTGAAGCTTTCTTT.

This rearrangement joins TRBV19 to TRBJ1-5; no clear D. Looked up from germline, CDR1 is LNHDA and CDR2 is SQIVND (reference sequence). This CDR3 comprises 12 residues. Trimming took 5 bases from V and 7 from J, leaving 9 bases between them. The CDR3: CASSSLIQPQHF. CDR3 nucleotides: TGTGCCAGTAGTTCCCTCATACAGCCCCAGCATTTT.